This passage covers 21 T cell receptor beta chains from one sample sequenced in a study of blood T cells in healthy people across ages. A sample-barcoded 5' primer and a J-beta primer mix were used in a second PCR of about 6 to 11 cycles. TCRdb redid the calling of the 5' RACE reads with MiXCR, one entry per CDR3 protein. Seen here are more than 900,000 distinct CDR3 sequences, around 29% observed once, and the top ten hold about 10%. The sample was also reused in another study, on T cells of mothers and their children.

The sample comprised blood. The receptors were gathered from a woman in her thirties or forties in good health.

This clonotype was seen many times. The chain has TRBV10-3 and TRBJ2-1; D perhaps matches TRBD2 (6 bases). CDR1 is ENHRY and CDR2 is SYGVKD in the germline V gene. V was trimmed by 4 bases and J by 5 bases, leaving 9 bases between them. The CDR3 runs 13 residues. DNA for the CDR3: TGTGCCATCAGTGGCTCTAGCGACAATGAGCAGTTCTTC. Protein product: CAISGSSDNEQFF.

J is TRBJ1-2 and V is TRBV13; TRBD1 matches 11 bases. Trimming at V came to 5 bases and at J to 5 bases, leaving 7 bases not matched to a gene. This CDR3 region has 15 residues. In germline, CDR1 is PRHDT, CDR2 FYEKMQ (reference sequence). This CDR3 is CASSPGTGGLYGYTF. The CDR3 DNA is TGTGCCAGCAGCCCCGGGACAGGGGGGTTGTATGGCTACACCTTC.

V usage is TRBV12-3 or TRBV12-4 and J usage is TRBJ2-7; D tentatively reads TRBD1 or TRBD2 (5 bases each). The V gene lost 6 bases and the J gene lost 5 bases, with 17 bases spanning the gap. The length of the CDR3 is 14 residues. The DNA of the CDR3 is TGTGCCAGCAGCAGGAACGCCCTGGGGGACGAGCAGTACTTC. Translation gives CASSRNALGDEQYF.

This clonotype was seen a few times. The gene calls are TRBV20-1 and TRBJ2-1, with 11 bases identical to TRBD1. J gave up 3 bases and V 6 bases, and 13 bases lay outside the gene matches. Germline V gene lookup returns CDR1 DFQATT and CDR2 SNEGSKA (reference sequence). CDR3 length: 17 amino acids. The CDR3 here is CSAPDRGLFLFYNEQFF. The DNA for the CDR3 is TGCAGTGCGCCGGACAGGGGGCTCTTTCTATTCTACAATGAGCAGTTCTTC.

The chain recombines TRBV27 with TRBJ1-1; TRBD1 matches at 7 bases. Germline loops: CDR1 MNHEY, CDR2 SMNVEV (reference sequence). V dropped 5 bases and J dropped 6; count of bases not matched to a gene: 6. This CDR3 has 13 residues. DNA for the CDR3: TGTGCCAGCAGTGACAGGGTGAAGCCTGAAGCTTTCTTT. This encodes CASSDRVKPEAFF.

The chain links TRBV7-2 to TRBJ2-7; 8 bases match TRBD2. Per the germline V gene, CDR1 is SGHTA and CDR2 is FQGNSA. The CDR3 covers 17 residues. With V trimmed by 1 base and J by 0 bases, 8 bases remained unmatched. The CDR3 sequence is CASSLVVLADNSYEQYF. The CDR3 DNA is TGTGCCAGCAGCTTAGTTGTACTAGCGGACAACTCCTACGAGCAGTACTTC. The full variable domain, completed using reference TRBV7-2 and TRBJ2-7, is GAGVSQSPSNKVTEKGKDVELRCDPISGHTALYWYRQSLGQGLEFLIYFQGNSAPDKSGLPSDRFSAERTGGSVSTLTIQRTQQEDSAVYLCASSLVVLADNSYEQYFGPGTRLTVT.

The chain employs TRBV7-6 and TRBJ2-7; 13 nucleotides agree with TRBD2. This CDR3 has 16 amino acids. Trimming removed 5 bases from V and 2 bases from J; junction bases left unmatched: 6. CDR1 and CDR2 (germline): SGHVS, FNYEAQ. The CDR3 region has the DNA TGTGCCAGCAGCCCCGGACTAGCGGGAGAGACCTACGAGCAGTACTTC. This codes for CASSPGLAGETYEQYF.

This sequence joins TRBV7-2 and TRBJ2-7, with 7 nucleotides matching TRBD2. The CDR3 runs to 16 residues. Germline loops: CDR1 SGHTA, CDR2 FQGNSA. V lost 8 bases, J lost 5 bases, and 18 bases stayed unmatched. This chain's CDR3 is CASSPGREGLKNEQYF. CDR3 DNA: TGTGCCAGCTCTCCGGGCAGGGAGGGTCTTAAGAACGAGCAGTACTTC.

The genes are TRBV5-1 and TRBJ2-3, with 7 bases identical to TRBD2. The J segment lost 0 bases and the V segment lost 0 bases, leaving 10 bases of the junction unmatched. CDR1 and CDR2 (germline): SGHRS, YFSETQ. The length of the CDR3 is 18 residues. As DNA, the CDR3 is TGCGCCAGCAGCTTGGCCGGCTCGGGGGGTTCCAGCACAGATACGCAGTATTTT. It translates to CASSLAGSGGSSTDTQYF. The variable domain in full, completed from reference TRBV5-1 and TRBJ2-3, reads KAGVTQTPRYLIKTRGQQVTLSCSPISGHRSVSWYQQTPGQGLQFLFEYFSETQRNKGNFPGRFSGRQFSNSRSEMNVSTLELGDSALYLCASSLAGSGGSSTDTQYFGPGTRLTVL.

This clonotype has just a few counts. J is TRBJ2-7 and V is TRBV10-3, with 7 bases identical to TRBD1. The CDR3 is 14 residues long. Germline V gives CDR1 ENHRY, CDR2 SYGVKD. V was pared by 6 bases and J by 3 bases, with 8 bases of the junction left unmatched. CDR3 sequence reads: CAIRNPGQNYEQYF. CDR3 DNA: TGTGCCATCAGAAATCCGGGACAGAACTACGAGCAGTACTTC.

V and J are TRBV7-9 and TRBJ1-5; a possible D gene is TRBD1 (6 bases). V shed 0 bases and J shed 4 bases, with 13 bases lying between them. The CDR3 length is 16 residues. Per germline, CDR1 SEHNR and CDR2 FQNEAQ (reference sequence). For the CDR3, the DNA is TGTGCCAGCAGCTTAGCTCTCGGACAGCTGAATCAGCCCCAGCATTTT. This sequence encodes CASSLALGQLNQPQHF.

There are a few counts of this clonotype. The chain joins TRBV28 to TRBJ2-3; a weak D match, TRBD2 (5 bases). The germline V gene has CDR1 MDHEN and CDR2 SYDVKM. The germline V and J ends were trimmed by 10 bases and 2 bases, with 13 bases remaining between them. The CDR3 has 13 amino acids. The CDR3 nucleotides read TGTGCCATCTTAGTAGACTACACAGATACGCAGTATTTT. Encoded protein: CAILVDYTDTQYF.

The genes are TRBV7-3 and TRBJ2-1; 11 bases are shared with TRBD2. Per the germline V gene, CDR1 is SGHTA and CDR2 is FQGTGA. The CDR3 is 16 residues long. Trimming took 4 bases from V and 2 from J; bases not matched to a gene: 4. The CDR3 protein is CASSWGGLAAYNEQFF. The CDR3 bases are TGTGCCAGCAGCTGGGGGGGACTAGCGGCCTACAATGAGCAGTTCTTC. Supplemented by reference TRBV7-3 and TRBJ2-1, the full variable domain reads GAGVSQTPSNKVTEKGKYVELRCDPISGHTALYWYRQSLGQGPEFLIYFQGTGAADDSGLPNDRFFAVRPEGSVSTLKIQRTERGDSAVYLCASSWGGLAAYNEQFFGPGTRLTVL.

This clonotype was detected a few times. This clone may be a read error of a much larger clone one base away. The rearrangement uses TRBV7-9 and TRBJ1-6; no definite D call. Looked up from germline, CDR1 is SEHNR and CDR2 is FQNEAQ (reference sequence). The CDR3 extends over 15 amino acids. V was clipped by 4 bases and J by 9 bases, with 16 bases between them. The CDR3 here is CASSSTGLACSPLHF. In nucleotides, the CDR3 is TGTGCCAGCAGCTCTACCGGGTTAGCATGTTCACCCCTCCACTTT. Full variable domain (remainder filled in from reference TRBV7-9 and TRBJ1-6): DTGVSQNPRHKITKRGQNVTFRCDPISEHNRLYWYRQTLGQGPEFLTYFQNEAQLEKSRLLSDRFSAERPKGSFSTLEIQRTEQGDSAMYLCASSSTGLACSPLHFGNGTRLTVT.

This clonotype was detected only once. This may be a read error: a much more frequent sequence differs by one nucleotide. CDR3 DNA sequence: TGTGCCAGCAGTCTTTATCGGGGTACTAGCACAGATACGCAGTATTTT. This codes for CASSLYRGTSTDTQYF. V usage is TRBV12-3 or TRBV12-4 and J usage is TRBJ2-3; perhaps TRBD2 as D (5 bases). Trimming stripped 5 bases from V and 0 bases from J, with 15 bases between. The CDR3 extends over 16 amino acids.

V gene TRBV5-1 combines with J gene TRBJ2-1; 8 nucleotides line up with TRBD1. The CDR3 sequence is 15 residues long. CDR1 and CDR2 from the germline V gene are SGHRS and YFSETQ. V was pared by 1 base and J by 5 bases, with 5 bases of the junction left unmatched. The DNA of the CDR3 is TGCGCCAGCAGCTTGAATACAGGGGGACACAATGAGCAGTTCTTC. Amino acids: CASSLNTGGHNEQFF.

This rearrangement joins TRBV9 to TRBJ2-1; 12 positions agree with TRBD2. The CDR3 loop spans 15 amino acids. J was trimmed by 12 bases and V by 3 bases; bases with no gene match: 10. Germline-derived CDR1 and CDR2 are SGDLS and YYNGEE. For the CDR3, the DNA is TGTGCCAGCAGCGCCACACTAGCGGGGGGCCAAGGGCAGTTCTTC. It codes for CASSATLAGGQGQFF.

This clonotype was observed many times. The J gene is TRBJ1-2, the V gene TRBV10-3; possibly TRBD1 for D (6 bases). CDR1 and CDR2 (germline): ENHRY, SYGVKD. Deletions cut 8 bases from V and 8 bases from J, with 18 bases between. The CDR3 has 13 amino acids. CDR3 nucleotide sequence: TGTGCCATCCAGGGGCCGATAATAGAAGGCTACACCTTC. As protein: CAIQGPIIEGYTF.

With respect to this clonotype: Lacking the conserved final phenylalanine or tryptophan, this CDR3 likely reflects a read error. V gene TRBV12-3 or TRBV12-4 combines with J gene TRBJ1-5, with D uncertain. V lost 0 bases to trimming and J lost 3 bases, with 6 bases between them. The length of the CDR3 is 14 residues. Written as DNA, the CDR3 is TGTGCCAGCAGTTTAGCGGTGGCCAATCAGCCCCAGCATTGT. Encoded protein: CASSLAVANQPQHC.

This clonotype was recorded a few times. V usage is TRBV11-2 and J usage is TRBJ2-1; 14 bases map to TRBD2. The CDR3 loop spans 19 amino acids. Trimming at V came to 0 bases and at J to 3 bases, leaving 7 bases not matched to a gene. The germline V gene has CDR1 SGHAT and CDR2 FQNNGV. CDR3 region: CASSLEFWTSGGRYNEQFF. CDR3 sequence (DNA): TGTGCCAGCAGCTTAGAGTTTTGGACTAGCGGGGGGCGCTACAATGAGCAGTTCTTC.

This clonotype came up once. The chain is built from TRBV6-1 and TRBJ2-3; D gene unclear. The CDR3 sequence is 11 residues long. Trimming removed 7 bases at V and 6 bases at J, with 8 bases between. Germline V gene data show CDR1 as MNHNS and CDR2 as SASEGT. The CDR3: CASTTRDTQYF. Written as DNA, the CDR3 is TGTGCCAGCACGACGAGGGATACGCAGTATTTT.